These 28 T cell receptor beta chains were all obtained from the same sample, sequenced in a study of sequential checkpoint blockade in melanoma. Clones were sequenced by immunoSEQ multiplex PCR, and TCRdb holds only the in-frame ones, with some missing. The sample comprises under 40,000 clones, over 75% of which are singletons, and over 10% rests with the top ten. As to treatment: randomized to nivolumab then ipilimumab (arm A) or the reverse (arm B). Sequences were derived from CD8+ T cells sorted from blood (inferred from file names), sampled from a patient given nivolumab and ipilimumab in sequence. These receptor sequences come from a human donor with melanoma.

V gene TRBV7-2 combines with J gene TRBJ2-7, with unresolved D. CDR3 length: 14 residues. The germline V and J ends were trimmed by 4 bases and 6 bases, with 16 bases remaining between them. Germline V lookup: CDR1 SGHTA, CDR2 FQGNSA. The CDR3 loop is CASSWTIGSSEQYV. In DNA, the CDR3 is TGTGCCAGCAGCTGGACGATCGGGTCTAGCGAGCAGTACGTC.

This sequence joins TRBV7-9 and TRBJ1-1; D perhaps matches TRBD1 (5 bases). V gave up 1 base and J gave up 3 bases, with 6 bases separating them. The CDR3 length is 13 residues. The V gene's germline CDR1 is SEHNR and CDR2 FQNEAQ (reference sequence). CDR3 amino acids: CASSLGTHTEAFF. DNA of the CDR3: TGTGCCAGCAGCTTAGGGACACACACTGAAGCTTTCTTT.

The CDR3, as DNA: TGTGCCAGCAGCTTAGGCGGCCTAGCTGACGAGCAGTACTTC. Its protein product is CASSLGGLADEQYF. The chain is built from TRBV13 and TRBJ2-7; D might be TRBD2 (5 bases). Trimming stripped 0 bases from V and 5 bases from J, with 11 bases between. The CDR3 runs 14 residues. Germline assignment: CDR1 PRHDT and CDR2 FYEKMQ (reference sequence).

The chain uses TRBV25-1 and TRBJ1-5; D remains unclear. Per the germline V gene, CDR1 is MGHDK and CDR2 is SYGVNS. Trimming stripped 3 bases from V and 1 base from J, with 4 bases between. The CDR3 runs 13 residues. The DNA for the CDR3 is TGTGCCAGCAGTGACCAAAGCAATCAGCCCCAGCATTTT. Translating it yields CASSDQSNQPQHF.

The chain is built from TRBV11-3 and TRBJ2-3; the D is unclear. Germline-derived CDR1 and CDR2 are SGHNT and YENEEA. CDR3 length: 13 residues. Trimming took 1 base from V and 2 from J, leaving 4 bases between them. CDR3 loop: CASSLVNTDTQYF. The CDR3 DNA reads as TGTGCCAGCAGCTTAGTTAACACAGATACGCAGTATTTT.

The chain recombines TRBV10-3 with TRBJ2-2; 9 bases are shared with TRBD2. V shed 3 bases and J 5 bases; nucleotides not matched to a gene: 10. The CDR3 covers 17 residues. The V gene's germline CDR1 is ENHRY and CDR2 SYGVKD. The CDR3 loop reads CAISDRAGGDVTGELFF. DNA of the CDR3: TGTGCCATCAGTGATAGAGCGGGAGGCGATGTGACCGGGGAGCTGTTTTTT.

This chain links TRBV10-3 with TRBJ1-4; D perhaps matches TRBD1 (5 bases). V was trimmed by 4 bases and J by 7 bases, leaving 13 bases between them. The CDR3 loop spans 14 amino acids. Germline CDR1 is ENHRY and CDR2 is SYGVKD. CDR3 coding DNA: TGTGCCATCAGTGGGGGACTAAAATTTGAAAAACTGTTTTTT. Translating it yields CAISGGLKFEKLFF.

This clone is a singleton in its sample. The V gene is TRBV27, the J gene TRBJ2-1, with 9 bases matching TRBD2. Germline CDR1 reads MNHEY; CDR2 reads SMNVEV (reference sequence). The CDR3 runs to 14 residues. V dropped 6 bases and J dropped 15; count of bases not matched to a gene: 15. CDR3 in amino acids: CASSSGTSKSQGFF. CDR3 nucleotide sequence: TGTGCCAGCAGCTCCGGGACTAGCAAATCTCAGGGGTTCTTC.

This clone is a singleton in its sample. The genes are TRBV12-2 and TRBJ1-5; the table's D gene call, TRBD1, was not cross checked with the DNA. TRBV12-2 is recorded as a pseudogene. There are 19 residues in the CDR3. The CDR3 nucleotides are TGTGCAAGTCGCTTATCTTCAAACAGGGGCCGAGATAGCAATCAGCCCCAGCATTTT. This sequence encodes CASRLSSNRGRDSNQPQHF.

CDR3 protein: CASSILAGAGTGELFF. CDR3 bases: TGTGCCAGTAGTATCCTTGCGGGGGCGGGCACCGGGGAGCTGTTTTTT. The rearrangement uses TRBV19 and TRBJ2-2; D possibly corresponds to TRBD2 (7 bases). There are 16 residues in the CDR3. The germline gives CDR1 LNHDA, CDR2 SQIVND (reference sequence). Between the trimmed V and J ends, which lost 3 bases and 4 bases, there was a span of 15 bases.

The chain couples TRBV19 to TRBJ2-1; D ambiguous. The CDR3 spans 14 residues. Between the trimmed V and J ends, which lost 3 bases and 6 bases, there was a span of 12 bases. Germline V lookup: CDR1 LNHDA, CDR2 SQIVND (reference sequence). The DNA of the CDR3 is TGTGCCAGTAGTATCCAACAATCGGGCAATGAGCAGTTCTTC. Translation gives CASSIQQSGNEQFF.

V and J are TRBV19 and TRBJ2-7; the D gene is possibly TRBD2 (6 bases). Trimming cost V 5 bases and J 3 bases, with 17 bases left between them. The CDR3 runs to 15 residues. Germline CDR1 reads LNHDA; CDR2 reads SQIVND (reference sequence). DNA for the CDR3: TGTGCCAGTAGTGCGGGGCCCACGAAGAACTACGAGCAGTACTTC. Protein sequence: CASSAGPTKNYEQYF.

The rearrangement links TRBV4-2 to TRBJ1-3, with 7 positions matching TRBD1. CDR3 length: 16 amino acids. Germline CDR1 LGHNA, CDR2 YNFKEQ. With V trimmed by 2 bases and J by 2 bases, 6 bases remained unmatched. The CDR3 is CASSQPDRVPGNTIYF. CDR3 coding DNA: TGTGCCAGCAGCCAACCCGACAGGGTTCCTGGAAACACCATATATTTT.

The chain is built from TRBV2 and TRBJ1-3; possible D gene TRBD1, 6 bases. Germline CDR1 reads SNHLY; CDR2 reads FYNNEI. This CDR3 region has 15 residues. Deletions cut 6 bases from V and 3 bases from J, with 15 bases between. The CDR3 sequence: CASRGDTPGGNTIYF. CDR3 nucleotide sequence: TGTGCCAGCAGGGGGGACACCCCCGGTGGAAACACCATATATTTT.

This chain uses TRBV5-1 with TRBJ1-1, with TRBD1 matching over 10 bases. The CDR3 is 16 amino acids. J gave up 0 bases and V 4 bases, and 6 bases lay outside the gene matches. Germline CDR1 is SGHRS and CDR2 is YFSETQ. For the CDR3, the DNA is TGCGCCAGCAGCCTCGGGACAGGGGCGATGAACACTGAAGCTTTCTTT. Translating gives CASSLGTGAMNTEAFF.

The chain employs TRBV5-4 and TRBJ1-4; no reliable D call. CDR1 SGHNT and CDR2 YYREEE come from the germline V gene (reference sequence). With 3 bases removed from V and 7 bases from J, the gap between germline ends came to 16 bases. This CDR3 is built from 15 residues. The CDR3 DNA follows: TGTGCCAGCAGCTCCACAAGCGGGGAACTTGAAAAACTGTTTTTT. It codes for CASSSTSGELEKLFF.

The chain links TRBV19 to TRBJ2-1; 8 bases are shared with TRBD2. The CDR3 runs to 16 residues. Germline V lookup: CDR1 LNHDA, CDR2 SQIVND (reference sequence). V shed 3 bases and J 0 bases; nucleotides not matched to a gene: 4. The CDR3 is CASSMSSGGSYNEQFF. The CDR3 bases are TGTGCCAGTAGTATGTCCAGCGGGGGCTCCTACAATGAGCAGTTCTTC.

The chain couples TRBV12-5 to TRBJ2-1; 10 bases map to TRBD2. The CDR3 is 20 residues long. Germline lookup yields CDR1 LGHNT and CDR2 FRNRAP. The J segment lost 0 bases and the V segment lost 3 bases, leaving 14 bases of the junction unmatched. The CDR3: CASGLSVVLAGGSSYNEQFF. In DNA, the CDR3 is TGTGCTAGTGGTTTATCGGTCGTATTAGCGGGAGGATCCTCCTACAATGAGCAGTTCTTC.

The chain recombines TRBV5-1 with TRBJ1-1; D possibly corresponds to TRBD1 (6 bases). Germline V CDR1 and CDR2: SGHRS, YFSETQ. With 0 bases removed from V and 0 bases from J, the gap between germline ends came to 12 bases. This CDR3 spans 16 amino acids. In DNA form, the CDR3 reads TGCGCCAGCAGCTTGGGATGGGGGGGGCTGAACACTGAAGCTTTCTTT. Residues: CASSLGWGGLNTEAFF.

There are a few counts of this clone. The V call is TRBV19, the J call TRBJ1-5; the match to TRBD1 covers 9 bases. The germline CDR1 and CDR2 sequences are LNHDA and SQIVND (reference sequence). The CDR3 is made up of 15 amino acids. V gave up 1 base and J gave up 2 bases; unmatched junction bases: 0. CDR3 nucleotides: TGTGCCAGTAGTATAGGACAGGGGGGCAATCAGCCCCAGCATTTT. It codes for CASSIGQGGNQPQHF.

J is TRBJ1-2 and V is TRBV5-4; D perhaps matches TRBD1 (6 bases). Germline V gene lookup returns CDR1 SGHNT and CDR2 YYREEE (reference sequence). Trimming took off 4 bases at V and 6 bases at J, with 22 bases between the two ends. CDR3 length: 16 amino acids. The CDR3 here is CASSPPLNRVRDGYTF. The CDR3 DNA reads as TGTGCCAGCAGCCCACCCCTGAACAGGGTCAGGGATGGCTACACCTTC.

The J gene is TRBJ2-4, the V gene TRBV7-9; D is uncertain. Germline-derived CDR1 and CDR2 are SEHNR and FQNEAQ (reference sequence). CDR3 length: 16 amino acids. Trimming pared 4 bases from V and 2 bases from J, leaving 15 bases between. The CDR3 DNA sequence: TGTGCCAGCAGCTCTCAAACCACAGCCTCCAAAAACATTCAGTACTTC. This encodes CASSSQTTASKNIQYF.

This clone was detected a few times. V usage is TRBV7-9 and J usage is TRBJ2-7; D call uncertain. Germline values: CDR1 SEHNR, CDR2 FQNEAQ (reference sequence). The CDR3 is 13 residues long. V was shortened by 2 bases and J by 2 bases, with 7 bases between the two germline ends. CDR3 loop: CASSLSGTYEQYV. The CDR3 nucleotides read TGTGCCAGCAGCTTATCGGGTACCTACGAGCAGTACGTC.

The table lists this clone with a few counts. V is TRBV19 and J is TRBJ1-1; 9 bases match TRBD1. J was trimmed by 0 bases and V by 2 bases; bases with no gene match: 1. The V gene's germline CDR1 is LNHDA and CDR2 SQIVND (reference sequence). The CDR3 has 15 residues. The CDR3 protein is CASSITGGLNTEAFF. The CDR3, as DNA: TGTGCCAGTAGTATAACAGGGGGCTTGAACACTGAAGCTTTCTTT.

CDR3 nucleotides: TGTGCCAGCAGTACTCCCCGGGACACTTATCAGCCCCAGCATTTT. This codes for CASSTPRDTYQPQHF. V gene TRBV28 combines with J gene TRBJ1-5; weak D call: TRBD1 (6 bases). The CDR3 contains 15 residues. V shed 5 bases and J shed 5 bases, with 16 bases lying between them. Germline-derived CDR1 and CDR2 are MDHEN and SYDVKM.

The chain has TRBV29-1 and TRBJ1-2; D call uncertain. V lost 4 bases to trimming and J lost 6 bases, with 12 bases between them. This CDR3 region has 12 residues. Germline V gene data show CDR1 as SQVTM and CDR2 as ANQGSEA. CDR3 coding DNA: TGCAGCGTTGTACACAGATCGGATGGCTACACCTTC. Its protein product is CSVVHRSDGYTF.

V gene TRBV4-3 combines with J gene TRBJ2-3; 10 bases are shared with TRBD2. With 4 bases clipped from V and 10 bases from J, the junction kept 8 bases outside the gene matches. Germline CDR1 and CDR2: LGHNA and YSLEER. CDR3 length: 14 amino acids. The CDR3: CASSPELAGSSQYF. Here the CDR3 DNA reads TGCGCCAGCAGCCCGGAACTAGCGGGGTCCTCGCAGTATTTT.

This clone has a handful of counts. The CDR3 protein is CASSMRTDGEQFF. CDR3 sequence (DNA): TGTGCCAGCAGCATGAGGACAGACGGGGAGCAGTTCTTC. The rearrangement links TRBV7-9 to TRBJ2-1; the D gene is possibly TRBD1 (6 bases). Germline assignment: CDR1 SEHNR and CDR2 FQNEAQ (reference sequence). This CDR3 spans 13 amino acids. V gave up 5 bases and J gave up 10 bases, with 15 bases separating them.